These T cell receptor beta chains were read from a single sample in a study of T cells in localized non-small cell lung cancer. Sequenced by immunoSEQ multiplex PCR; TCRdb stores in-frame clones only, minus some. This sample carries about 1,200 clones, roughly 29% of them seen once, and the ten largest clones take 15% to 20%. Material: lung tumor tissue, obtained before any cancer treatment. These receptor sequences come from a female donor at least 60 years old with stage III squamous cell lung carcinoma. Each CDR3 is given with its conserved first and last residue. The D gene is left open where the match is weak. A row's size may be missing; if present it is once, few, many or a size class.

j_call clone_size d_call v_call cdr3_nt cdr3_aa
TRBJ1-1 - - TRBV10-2 TGCGCCAGCAGTGATTATGGCAGGAACACTGAAGCTTTCTTT CASSDYGRNTEAFF
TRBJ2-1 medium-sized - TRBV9 TGTGCCAGCAGTGAATTTACGTTGGATGAGCAGTTCTTC CASSEFTLDEQFF
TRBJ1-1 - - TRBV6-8 TGTGCCAGCAGTTATGAGGGGGGAAAAGATGAAGCTTTCTTT CASSYEGGKDEAFF
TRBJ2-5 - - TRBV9 TGTGCCAGCAGCGTATCACAGGGTTTTAGGGAGACCCAGTACTTC CASSVSQGFRETQYF
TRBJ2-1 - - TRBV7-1 TGTGCCAGCGGCGGAGTCTCCTACAATGAGCAGTTCTTC CASGGVSYNEQFF
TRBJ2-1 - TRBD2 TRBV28 TGTGCCAGCAGTTTAATTTTTCGGGAGGGGCAGTTCTTC CASSLIFREGQFF
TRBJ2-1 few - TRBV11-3 TGTGCCAGCAGCCCAAAGCCCGGGGGCAATGAGCAGTTCTTC CASSPKPGGNEQFF
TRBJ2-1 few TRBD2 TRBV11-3 TGTGCCAGCAGCTTATTCTTCAGCGGGAGTAACGAGCAGTTCTTC CASSLFFSGSNEQFF
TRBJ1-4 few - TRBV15 TGTGCCACCAGCAGACCTGACAGTGATAATGAAAAACTGTTTTTT CATSRPDSDNEKLFF
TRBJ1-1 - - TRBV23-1 TGCGCCAGCAGCTTGGGGACCGGGACAGAAGCTTTCTTT CASSLGTGTEAFF
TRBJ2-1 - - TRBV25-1 TGTGCCAGCAGTGGACTCGACAGGAACTACAATGAGCAGTTCTTC CASSGLDRNYNEQFF
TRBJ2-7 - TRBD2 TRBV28 TGTGCCAGCAGTTCCACGGGGGAGGGCCGCTCCTACGAGCAGTACTTC CASSSTGEGRSYEQYF
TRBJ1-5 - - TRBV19 TGTGCCAGTAGTCGATCAGGGCATCAGCCCCAGCATTTT CASSRSGHQPQHF
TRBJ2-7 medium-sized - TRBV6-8 TGTGCCAGCAGCCTGAACTCCTACGAGCAGTACTTC CASSLNSYEQYF
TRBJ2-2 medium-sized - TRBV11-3 TGTGCCAGCAGCCCCTCCGGGGGAAGGGCCGGGGAGCTGTTTTTT CASSPSGGRAGELFF
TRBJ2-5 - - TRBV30 TGTGCCTGGTACGGGGTTGAGACCCAGTACTTC CAWYGVETQYF
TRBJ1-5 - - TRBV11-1 TGTGCCAGCAGCTTGTACCAGGGCGCCTATAGCAATCAGCCCCAGCATTTT CASSLYQGAYSNQPQHF
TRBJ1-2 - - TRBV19 TGTGCCAGTAGTATTATACAGTTCTATGGCTACACCTTC CASSIIQFYGYTF
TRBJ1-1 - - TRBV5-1 TGCGCCAGCAGCTTGGTAGGGGGGGCAACTGAAGCTTTCTTT CASSLVGGATEAFF
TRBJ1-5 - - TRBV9 TGTGCCAGCAGCCGTGGCGGAGAGGGCAATCAGCCCCAGCATTTT CASSRGGEGNQPQHF
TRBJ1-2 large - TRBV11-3 TGTGCCAGCAGCCCGGGGACCGCGAACTATGGCTACACCTTC CASSPGTANYGYTF
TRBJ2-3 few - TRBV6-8 TGTGCCAGCAGAGTTTCGACAGATACGCAGTATTTT CASRVSTDTQYF
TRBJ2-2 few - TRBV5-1 TGCGCCAGCAGCTTGGAGCACCCGAACACCGGGGAGCTGTTTTTT CASSLEHPNTGELFF
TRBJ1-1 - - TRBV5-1 TGCGCCAGCAGCTTGGGCCGGCGACCGAACACTGAAGCTTTCTTT CASSLGRRPNTEAFF
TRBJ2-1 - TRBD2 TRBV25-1 TGTGCCAGCAGTGACTTCTCAAGGACTAGAGAGAATGAGCAGTTCTTC CASSDFSRTRENEQFF
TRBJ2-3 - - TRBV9 TGTGCCAGCAGCGTCCGAGGGCAGGATACGCAGTATTTT CASSVRGQDTQYF
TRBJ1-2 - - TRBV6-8 TGTGCCAGCAGTGCACTACAGGCTAACTATGGCTACACCTTC CASSALQANYGYTF
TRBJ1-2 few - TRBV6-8 TGTGCCAGCAGGGCACAGGGCAGCTATGGCTACACCTTC CASRAQGSYGYTF